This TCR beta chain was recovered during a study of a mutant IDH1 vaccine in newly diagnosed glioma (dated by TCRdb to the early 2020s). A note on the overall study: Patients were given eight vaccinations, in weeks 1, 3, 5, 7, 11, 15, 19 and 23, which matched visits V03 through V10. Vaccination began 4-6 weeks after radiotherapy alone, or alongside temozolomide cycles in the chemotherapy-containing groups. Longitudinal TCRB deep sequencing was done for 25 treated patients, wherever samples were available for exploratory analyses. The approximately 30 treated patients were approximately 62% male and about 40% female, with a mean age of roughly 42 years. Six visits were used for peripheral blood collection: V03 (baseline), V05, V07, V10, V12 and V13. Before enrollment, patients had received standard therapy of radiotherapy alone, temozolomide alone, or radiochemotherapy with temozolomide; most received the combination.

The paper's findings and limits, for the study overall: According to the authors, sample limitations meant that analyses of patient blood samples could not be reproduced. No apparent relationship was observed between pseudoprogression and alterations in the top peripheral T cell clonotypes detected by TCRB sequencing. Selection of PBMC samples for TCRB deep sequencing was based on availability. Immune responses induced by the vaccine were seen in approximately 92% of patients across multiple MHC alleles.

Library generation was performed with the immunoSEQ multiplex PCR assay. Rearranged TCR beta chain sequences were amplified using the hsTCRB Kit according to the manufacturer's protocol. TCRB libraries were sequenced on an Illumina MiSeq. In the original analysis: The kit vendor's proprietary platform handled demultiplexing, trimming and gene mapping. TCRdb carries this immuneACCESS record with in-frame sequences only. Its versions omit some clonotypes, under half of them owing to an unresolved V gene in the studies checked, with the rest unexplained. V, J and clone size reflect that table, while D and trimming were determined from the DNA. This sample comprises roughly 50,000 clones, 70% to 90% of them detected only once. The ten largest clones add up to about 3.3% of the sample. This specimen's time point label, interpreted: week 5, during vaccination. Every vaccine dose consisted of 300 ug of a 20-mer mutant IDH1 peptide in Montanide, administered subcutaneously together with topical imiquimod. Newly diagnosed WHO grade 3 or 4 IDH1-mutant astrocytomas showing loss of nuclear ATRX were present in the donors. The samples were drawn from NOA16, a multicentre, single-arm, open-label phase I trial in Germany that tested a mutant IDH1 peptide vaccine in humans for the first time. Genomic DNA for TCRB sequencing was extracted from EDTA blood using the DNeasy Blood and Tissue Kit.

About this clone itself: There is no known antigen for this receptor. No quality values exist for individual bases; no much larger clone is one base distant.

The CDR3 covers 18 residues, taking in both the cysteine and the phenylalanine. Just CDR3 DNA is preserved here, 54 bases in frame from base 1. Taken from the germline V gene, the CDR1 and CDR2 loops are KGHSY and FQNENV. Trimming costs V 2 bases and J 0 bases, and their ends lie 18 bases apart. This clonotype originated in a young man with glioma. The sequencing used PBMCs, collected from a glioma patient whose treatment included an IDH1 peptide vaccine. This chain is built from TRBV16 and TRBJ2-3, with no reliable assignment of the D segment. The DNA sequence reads TGTGCCAGCAGCCAAACCCGCCGGGTGGGAATAAGCACAGATACGCAGTATTTT. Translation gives CASSQTRRVGISTDTQYF.